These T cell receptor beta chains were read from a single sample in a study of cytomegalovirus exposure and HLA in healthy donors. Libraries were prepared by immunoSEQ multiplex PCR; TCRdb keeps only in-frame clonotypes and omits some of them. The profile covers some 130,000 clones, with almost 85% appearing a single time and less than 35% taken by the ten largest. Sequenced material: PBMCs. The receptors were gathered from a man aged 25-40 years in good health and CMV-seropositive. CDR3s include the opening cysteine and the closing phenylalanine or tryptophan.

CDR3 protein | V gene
CASSLDFGGMEAFF | TRBV7-2
CASSSLRTRVYEQYF | TRBV9
CASSAQGTTNEKLFF | TRBV9
CASSWGEAILQTQYF | TRBV5-1
CASSPKTSYGYTF | TRBV4-2
CAIRGTGGRTDTQYF | TRBV10-3
CATSSTSGGAVDTQYF | TRBV15
CSVVAGSTEAFF | TRBV29-1
CASSRTSPYNEQFF | TRBV5-1
CAWSVSGRAGNTIYF | TRBV30
CASSSSVVGYEQYF | TRBV6-5
CASIADGANYGYTF | TRBV19
CASSEIYRGMRTQYF | TRBV5-4
CAIRQGENYGYTF | TRBV10-3
CSGGQGNYGYTF | TRBV29-1
CASSLDTLGGNTIYF | TRBV5-4
CASSLGSGQPQHF | TRBV27
CASSPRTGRYEQYF | TRBV9
CASSLLKLQGAMEQYF | TRBV7-2
CASSVDWWRSVNHGYTF | TRBV9
CASRTTGLDKNIQYF | TRBV6-5
CASSLELAGGSGANVLTF | TRBV5-5
CASSRALREGTGELFF | TRBV5-6
CASRTDNTEAFF | TRBV2
CASSPGFAYEQYF | TRBV5-4
CAWSVGRGREQYF | TRBV30
CASSGTDDYEQYF | TRBV6-8
CASSPENTEAFF | TRBV19
CASSLVLAASSYNEQFF | TRBV5-8
CAWSVLAGASDTQYF | TRBV30
CASRQSFSGNTIYF | TRBV2
CASSSGLAQAVETQYF | TRBV7-2
CASSLRTGANTEAFF | TRBV7-3
CASREGGLYEQYF | TRBV6-6
CASRRDRGPQPQHF | TRBV27
CAISEGPEGEKLFF | TRBV10-3
CASSSITGGTEAFF | TRBV6-6
CASSASGGTDTQYF | TRBV9
CASSSTGLDTEAFF | TRBV7-3
CASSPAGTPRVYGYTF | TRBV5-1
CASSYLGQASYNEQFF | TRBV5-1
CASSQVVNAVNTGELFF | TRBV4-1
CATSRDLALKETQYF | TRBV15
CASSLWGDAGAEAFF | TRBV7-9
CSAGDRGLEQYF | TRBV29-1
CASSLRSDTQYF | TRBV7-9